These T cell receptor beta chains were read from a single sample in a study of CD8+ T cells in alopecia areata. The assay was immunoSEQ multiplex PCR, and TCRdb's table has in-frame clones only and misses some. The sample shows about 140,000 clones, approximately 49% of them seen only once. The sample here was CD4+ T cells sorted from blood, taken at week 0. Every receptor here comes from a human donor with alopecia areata. Each CDR3 is given with its conserved first and last residue. The D gene is left open where the match is weak. The size entry is marked missing in some rows and otherwise reads once, few, many or a size class.

j_call d_call v_call clone_size cdr3_aa cdr3_nt
TRBJ2-4 NA TRBV4-1 medium-sized CASSQEYRAGGQNIQYF TGCGCCAGCAGCCAAGAATATAGGGCAGGTGGACAAAACATTCAGTACTTC
TRBJ2-6 NA TRBV7-2 NA CASSSPAFGGGANVLTF TGTGCCAGCAGCTCGCCCGCTTTTGGGGGTGGGGCCAACGTCCTGACTTTC
TRBJ2-7 TRBD2 TRBV9 NA CASSLSGTSYEQYF TGTGCCAGCAGCCTTAGCGGGACCTCCTACGAGCAGTACTTC
TRBJ2-3 NA TRBV6-5 NA CASRESDTQYF TGTGCCAGCAGGGAATCCGATACGCAGTATTTT
TRBJ2-5 NA TRBV7-2 few CASALVTETQYF TGTGCCAGCGCACTAGTGACGGAGACCCAGTACTTC
TRBJ2-7 NA TRBV29-1 NA CSVGQSYEQYF TGCAGCGTTGGTCAGTCCTACGAGCAGTACTTC
TRBJ2-3 NA TRBV2 NA CASSNPRGADTQYF TGTGCCAGCAGTAACCCAAGGGGGGCAGATACGCAGTATTTT
TRBJ1-1 TRBD1 TRBV29-1 NA CSVNPDRAGTEAFF TGCAGCGTCAACCCAGACAGGGCAGGGACTGAAGCTTTCTTT
TRBJ2-5 TRBD1 TRBV5-1 few CASSLDRGRETQYF TGCGCCAGCAGCTTGGACAGGGGGCGAGAGACCCAGTACTTC
TRBJ2-7 NA TRBV29-1 few CSVEGGGEQYF TGCAGCGTGGAAGGGGGAGGGGAGCAGTACTTC
TRBJ2-3 TRBD2 TRBV7-6 NA CASSTPTTSGTDTQYF TGTGCCAGCAGCACCCCGACTACTAGCGGCACAGATACGCAGTATTTT
TRBJ2-1 TRBD2 TRBV19 few CASSNPGTSGYNEQFF TGTGCCAGTAGTAACCCGGGGACTAGCGGCTACAATGAGCAGTTCTTC
TRBJ2-1 NA TRBV30 once CAWIGWGEQFF TGTGCCTGGATTGGGTGGGGTGAGCAGTTCTTC
TRBJ2-5 TRBD1 TRBV7-9 NA CASSSRQGSHQETQYF TGTGCCAGCAGCTCACGACAGGGAAGCCATCAAGAGACCCAGTACTTC
TRBJ2-1 TRBD2 TRBV30 NA CAWSALAGLSYNEQFF TGTGCCTGGAGTGCCTTAGCGGGCCTCTCCTACAATGAGCAGTTCTTC
TRBJ2-1 NA TRBV5-5 few CASSLGSGVSYNEQFF TGTGCCAGCAGCTTGGGGTCGGGAGTTTCCTACAATGAGCAGTTCTTC
TRBJ2-3 TRBD2 TRBV29-1 NA CSVETSGTDTQYF TGCAGCGTAGAGACTAGCGGCACAGATACGCAGTATTTT
TRBJ2-2 NA TRBV15 NA CATSRVTGELFF TGTGCCACCAGCAGAGTTACCGGGGAGCTGTTTTTT
TRBJ2-7 NA TRBV15 NA CATSRERPGVSYEQYF TGTGCCACCAGCAGAGAACGGCCGGGGGTTTCCTACGAGCAGTACTTC
TRBJ2-7 NA TRBV5-1 NA CASSLAGSNSYEQYF TGCGCCAGCAGCTTGGCCGGATCCAACTCCTACGAGCAGTACTTC
TRBJ1-1 NA TRBV25-1 NA CASSPRRGGTEAFF TGTGCCAGCAGCCCTCGACGGGGCGGCACTGAAGCTTTCTTT
TRBJ1-2 TRBD1 TRBV27 NA CASSPTLQGSYGYTF TGTGCCAGCAGTCCGACGTTACAGGGGTCCTATGGCTACACCTTC
TRBJ2-1 TRBD2 TRBV7-9 few CASSSGLAGGFDEQFF TGTGCCAGCAGCTCAGGGTTAGCGGGAGGTTTCGATGAGCAGTTCTTC
TRBJ1-2 NA TRBV4-1 NA CASSQEGASYTF TGCGCCAGCAGCCAAGAAGGAGCCAGCTACACCTTC
TRBJ2-1 NA TRBV29-1 few CGGELSASNEQFF TGTGGGGGCGAGTTGTCTGCATCCAATGAGCAGTTCTTC
TRBJ2-7 NA TRBV29-1 NA CSVVTVGYEQYF TGCAGCGTTGTTACGGTGGGCTACGAGCAGTACTTC
TRBJ1-5 TRBD1 TRBV6-6 NA CASSRDRGNSNQPQHF TGTGCCAGCAGCCGAGACAGGGGAAATAGCAATCAGCCCCAGCATTTT
TRBJ1-5 NA TRBV19 few CASSTYVARNQPQHF TGTGCCAGTAGTACCTACGTAGCACGCAATCAGCCCCAGCATTTT
TRBJ1-1 TRBD1 TRBV2 NA CASSGQGAAEAFF TGTGCCAGCAGTGGACAGGGGGCAGCTGAAGCTTTCTTT
TRBJ2-1 TRBD2 TRBV15 few CATSRALAGYNEQFF TGTGCCACCAGCAGAGCACTAGCGGGCTACAATGAGCAGTTCTTC
TRBJ2-5 NA TRBV2 NA CASSPRGGETQYF TGTGCCAGCAGTCCCAGGGGGGGTGAGACCCAGTACTTC
TRBJ1-1 TRBD1 TRBV30 NA CAWSKTRTKMTGQNEAFF TGTGCCTGGAGTAAAACGCGAACCAAGATGACAGGGCAGAATGAAGCTTTCTTT
TRBJ2-3 NA TRBV30 NA CAWSVVSDTQYF TGTGCCTGGAGTGTAGTTTCAGATACGCAGTATTTT
TRBJ2-3 NA TRBV29-1 NA CSGGIRPQDTQYF TGCAGCGGGGGGATAAGGCCCCAGGATACGCAGTATTTT
TRBJ2-7 TRBD1 TRBV28 few CASGGTGGLGEQYF TGTGCCTCCGGGGGAACAGGGGGCTTGGGGGAGCAGTACTTC
TRBJ2-7 NA TRBV30 NA CAWIRTTADEQYF TGTGCCTGGATTAGGACGACGGCCGACGAGCAGTACTTC
TRBJ2-3 NA TRBV29-1 NA CSVEVGTDTQYF TGCAGCGTTGAGGTGGGGACAGATACGCAGTATTTT
TRBJ2-6 NA TRBV7-2 NA CASSSRTEFSGANVLTF TGTGCCAGCAGCTCCCGGACTGAATTCTCTGGGGCCAACGTCCTGACTTTC
TRBJ2-1 TRBD2 TRBV4-2 NA CASSRGDNSGRPYNEQFF TGTGCCAGCAGCCGAGGGGATAATAGCGGGAGGCCCTACAATGAGCAGTTCTTC
TRBJ1-5 NA TRBV30 few CAWSVAATLGGPQHF TGTGCCTGGAGTGTAGCGGCCACCCTTGGGGGGCCCCAGCATTTT
TRBJ2-7 TRBD1 TRBV29-1 NA CSVRRGQGGDEQYF TGCAGCGTCAGGAGGGGACAGGGAGGGGACGAGCAGTACTTC
TRBJ2-1 NA TRBV11-2 few CASSISRNEQFF TGTGCCAGCAGCATTTCTCGCAATGAGCAGTTCTTC
TRBJ2-3 NA TRBV7-2 NA CASSRSDTQYF TGTGCCAGCAGCCGATCAGATACGCAGTATTTT